This TCR beta chain was documented in a study of T-cell memory formation after mild COVID-19. As for the study in general: In these data, TCR clusters were largely donor specific. Study results and caveats: Of the contracting clones, CD4+ ones lay mainly in CM and EM, and CD8+ ones in EMRA. CD4/CD8 balance held among clones contracting day 15 to 85, and later expanders leaned CD4+. Pre-infection memory carried some responding clones, suggesting that cross-reactive memory joined.

TCRdb itself ran the 5' RACE reads through MiXCR, one entry per CDR3 protein. Among 92,000 or so distinct CDR3 sequences listed, approximately 13% were seen once. This clonotype was seen more than once but under ten times. No antigen is known for it. The CDR3 is made up of 13 amino acids. V dropped 9 bases and J dropped 0 bases, with 11 bases sitting between them. CDR1 and CDR2 from the germline V gene are SEHNR and FQNEAQ (reference sequence). The receptor was derived from an adult woman who had mild COVID-19 (a few samples of this study predate the infection). Cell type and time point are not known. This chain joins TRBV7-9 and TRBJ1-1; D may be TRBD1 (5 bases). The sample consisted of PBMCs or a T cell subset sorted from them (not recorded which). CDR3 amino acids: CASHRLMNTEAFF. The CDR3 nucleotides read TGTGCCAGTCACAGGCTAATGAACACTGAAGCTTTCTTT. The full variable domain, completed using reference TRBV7-9 and TRBJ1-1, is DTGVSQNPRHKITKRGQNVTFRCDPISEHNRLYWYRQTLGQGPEFLTYFQNEAQLEKSRLLSDRFSAERPKGSFSTLEIQRTEQGDSAMYLCASHRLMNTEAFFGQGTRLTVV.